The clone carrying this T cell receptor beta chain was recorded a few times. What it recognizes is unknown. Among the patients, aged 18 to 65, hyperthyroidism was newly diagnosed and had lasted under 2 months. Diagnoses used clinical symptoms, serum thyroxine and TRAb, thyroid ultrasound and orbital computed tomography. The length of the CDR3 is 14 residues. Trimming took 4 bases from V and 4 from J, leaving 13 bases between them. Germline V gives CDR1 SEHNR, CDR2 FQNEAQ (reference sequence). The sample comes from a study of T cells in Graves' hyperthyroidism and ophthalmopathy. Study context: Once the initial diagnosis was made, peripheral blood was obtained before any treatment. The study, taken as a whole, reports: A model built on 13 V-J features separated ophthalmopathy from stable hyperthyroidism.

Amplified regions were TCR beta CDR3 sequences from RNA transcripts. TCR CDR3 underwent first-round RT-PCR with the HTBI primer set. TCRdb reanalysed the multiplex PCR reads using MiXCR and keeps one entry per CDR3 protein. Of some 460,000 distinct CDR3 sequences in the sample, approximately 14% were seen once. Input material: blood. The chain carries TRBV7-9 and TRBJ1-2, with D perhaps TRBD1 (6 bases). The origin of this receptor is a woman aged 18-29 years with Graves' hyperthyroidism. CDR3 in amino acids: CASSSADRSYGYTF. CDR3 in DNA: TGTGCCAGCAGCTCCGCCGACAGGTCCTATGGCTACACCTTC.